This T cell receptor (beta chain) stems from a study of blood T cells in healthy people across ages. With a J-beta primer mix and a sample-barcoded 5' primer, a second PCR ran 7 to 11 cycles. MiXCR, run by TCRdb on the 5' RACE reads, gives a single entry per CDR3 protein. Altogether around 990,000 distinct CDR3 sequences are present, 35% to 40% being singletons, with the ten largest covering around 14%. From germline, CDR1 is MGHRA and CDR2 YSYEKL. The CDR3 is 16 amino acids. Trimming removed 2 bases from V and 0 bases from J; junction bases left unmatched: 4. Material for sequencing was blood. The chain joins TRBV4-1 to TRBJ2-7; 10 nucleotides line up with TRBD2. This TCR was recovered from a man aged 18 to 29 in good health. CDR3: CASSQLTSGTSYEQYF. For the CDR3, the DNA is TGCGCCAGCAGCCAACTCACTAGCGGGACCTCCTACGAGCAGTACTTC.